The 12 T cell receptor beta chains below were found in one sample sequenced in a study of T cell responses to AZD1222 COVID-19 vaccine. Using immunoSEQ multiplex PCR, the repertoire was profiled, and TCRdb retains in-frame clones only, with some absent. In the table there are 150,000 to 180,000 clones, around nine tenths of which are singletons. The sequences come from peripheral blood, collected on day 0 of AZD1222 vaccination. These receptors were collected from an adult in good health.

On this clone: One end of the junction fails to match germline, which may point to a read error. The chain has TRBV5-1 and TRBJ1-1; 11 bases agree with TRBD1. The CDR3 is made up of 15 amino acids. CDR1 and CDR2 (germline): SGHRS, YFSETQ. The CDR3 spells CASRLDRGPNTEAFF. The CDR3 nucleotides read TGCGCCAGCAGATTGGACAGGGGGCCGAACACTGAAGCTTTCTTT.

V usage is TRBV18 and J usage is TRBJ1-2; D may be TRBD1 (5 bases). CDR3 length: 16 residues. CDR1 and CDR2 (germline): KGHSH, LQKENI. V lost 3 bases and J lost 4, with 18 bases in between. The CDR3 region is CASSPLQGNLAYGYTF. The CDR3 coding sequence is TGTGCCAGCTCACCGCTCCAGGGAAATCTGGCCTATGGCTACACCTTC.

V is TRBV5-8 and J is TRBJ1-2, with D possibly TRBD1 on 6 matching bases. Germline V lookup: CDR1 SGHTS, CDR2 YDEGEE. The CDR3 consists of 14 residues. V was pared by 4 bases and J by 4 bases, with 14 bases between. CDR3 bases: TGTGCCAGCAGCATCCAACAGGGTTCCTATGGCTACACCTTC. As protein: CASSIQQGSYGYTF.

The CDR3 coding sequence is TGTGCCAGCAGCTTGTCGAGCGGCATACGGCATGGCTACACCTTC. Protein: CASSLSSGIRHGYTF. The chain couples TRBV5-8 to TRBJ1-2; D call uncertain. This CDR3 spans 15 amino acids. Trimming removed 1 base at V and 6 bases at J, with 16 bases between. Germline V gene sequence: CDR1 SGHTS, CDR2 YDEGEE.

The genes are TRBV9 and TRBJ2-3, with TRBD2 as a possible D gene (6 bases). Germline V CDR1 and CDR2: SGDLS, YYNGEE. This CDR3 is 15 amino acids long. With 2 bases removed from V and 0 bases from J, the gap between germline ends came to 10 bases. The DNA for the CDR3 is TGTGCCAGCAGCGTTAGCGGATCTAGCACAGATACGCAGTATTTT. This translates into CASSVSGSSTDTQYF.

V gene TRBV3-1 (or the pseudogene TRBV3-2) combines with J gene TRBJ2-7, with 7 positions matching TRBD1. CDR1 is LGHDT and CDR2 is YNNKEL in the germline V gene (reference sequence). The CDR3 spans 12 residues. The junction had 4 bases not matched to a gene; V was cut back by 5 bases and J by 6 bases. CDR3 protein: CASSEGASEQYF. The CDR3 DNA sequence: TGTGCCAGCAGCGAGGGGGCGAGCGAGCAGTACTTC.

This clone has just one count. This sequence joins TRBV5-1 and TRBJ1-3; D not certain. V dropped 6 bases and J dropped 0 bases, with 13 bases sitting between them. CDR1 is SGHRS and CDR2 is YFSETQ in the germline V gene. CDR3 length equals 15 residues. The CDR3 loop is CASKPSLSSGNTIYF. CDR3 nucleotide sequence: TGCGCCAGCAAGCCGTCCCTGAGCTCTGGAAACACCATATATTTT.

The rearrangement joins TRBV28 to TRBJ2-5, with D perhaps TRBD1 (6 bases). The germline V gene encodes CDR1 MDHEN and CDR2 SYDVKM. There are 15 residues in the CDR3. V was cut by 5 bases and J by 2 bases, with 15 bases left in between. CDR3 residues: CASSLTYREQETQYF. CDR3 in DNA: TGTGCCAGCAGTCTTACCTACAGGGAGCAAGAGACCCAGTACTTC.

The V and J genes are TRBV5-8 and TRBJ2-7; 10 nucleotides match TRBD2. Germline V gene sequence: CDR1 SGHTS, CDR2 YDEGEE. This CDR3 comprises 17 residues. Trimming removed 0 bases from V and 3 bases from J; junction bases left unmatched: 9. CDR3 amino acids: CASSLGGVSGRSYEQYF. As DNA, the CDR3 is TGTGCCAGCAGCTTGGGGGGGGTTAGCGGGAGGAGCTACGAGCAGTACTTC.

The CDR3 bases are TGTGCCAGCAGCCTCGCCGGGACGACAAGGCCCATACCTGGGACTTTC. This gives the protein CASSLAGTTRPIPGTF. V and J are TRBV6-2 or TRBV6-3 and TRBJ2-6; D possibly matches TRBD1 or TRBD2 (5 bases each). CDR1 is MNHEY, CDR2 SVGEGT, per germline. The CDR3 is 16 residues long. V lost 6 bases, J lost 18 bases, and 30 bases lay in between.

The CDR3, as DNA: TGCAGCGTAAACAGGGGAACGATGAACACTGAAGCTTTCTTT. Protein sequence: CSVNRGTMNTEAFF. The chain is built from TRBV29-1 and TRBJ1-1, with TRBD1 identical over 7 bases. There are 14 residues in the CDR3. Unmatched junction bases numbered 7, after V lost 6 bases and J lost 0 bases. The germline gives CDR1 SQVTM, CDR2 ANQGSEA.

V and J are TRBV25-1 and TRBJ2-1; TRBD2 aligns across 7 bases. Germline-derived CDR1 and CDR2 are MGHDK and SYGVNS. V shed 2 bases and J 7 bases; nucleotides not matched to a gene: 8. CDR3 length: 15 residues. The CDR3: CASSEPAGEGNEQFF. In nucleotides, the CDR3 is TGTGCCAGCAGTGAACCCGCGGGGGAAGGGAATGAGCAGTTCTTC.